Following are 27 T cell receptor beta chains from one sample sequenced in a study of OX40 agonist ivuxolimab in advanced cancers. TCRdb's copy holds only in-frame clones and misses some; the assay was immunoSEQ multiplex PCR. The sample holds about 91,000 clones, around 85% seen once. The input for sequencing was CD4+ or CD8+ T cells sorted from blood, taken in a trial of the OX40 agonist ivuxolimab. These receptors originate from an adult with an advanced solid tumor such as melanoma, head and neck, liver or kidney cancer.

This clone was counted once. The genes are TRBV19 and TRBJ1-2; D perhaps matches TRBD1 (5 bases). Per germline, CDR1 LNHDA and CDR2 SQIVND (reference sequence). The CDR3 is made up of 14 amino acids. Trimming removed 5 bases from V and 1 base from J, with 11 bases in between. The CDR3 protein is CASSVRTNNYGYTF. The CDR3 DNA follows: TGTGCCAGTAGTGTCCGGACAAATAACTATGGCTACACCTTC.

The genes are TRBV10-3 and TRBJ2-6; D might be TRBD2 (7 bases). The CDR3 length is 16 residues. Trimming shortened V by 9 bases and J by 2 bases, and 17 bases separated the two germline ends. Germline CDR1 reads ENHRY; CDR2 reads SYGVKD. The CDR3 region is CAISGAGVPGANVLTF. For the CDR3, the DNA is TGTGCCATATCGGGGGCGGGAGTTCCTGGGGCCAACGTCCTGACTTTC.

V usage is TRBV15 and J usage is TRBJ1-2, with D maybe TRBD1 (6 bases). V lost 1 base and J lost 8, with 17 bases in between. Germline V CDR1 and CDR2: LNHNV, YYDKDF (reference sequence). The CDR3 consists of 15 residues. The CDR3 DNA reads TGTGCCACCAGCAGAGTAGGGCGGGACACACGAGGCTACACCTTC. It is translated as CATSRVGRDTRGYTF.

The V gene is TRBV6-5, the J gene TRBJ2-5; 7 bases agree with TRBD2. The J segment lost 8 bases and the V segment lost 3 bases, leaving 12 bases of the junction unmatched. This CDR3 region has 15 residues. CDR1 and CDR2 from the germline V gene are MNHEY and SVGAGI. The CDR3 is CASSYSPGGLGTQYF. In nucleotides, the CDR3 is TGTGCCAGCAGTTATTCCCCGGGGGGTCTGGGTACCCAGTACTTC.

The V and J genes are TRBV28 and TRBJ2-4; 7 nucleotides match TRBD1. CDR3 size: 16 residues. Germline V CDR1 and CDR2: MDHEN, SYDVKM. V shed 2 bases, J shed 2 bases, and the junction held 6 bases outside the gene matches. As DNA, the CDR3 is TGTGCCAGCAGTTTAATAGGGGGCTACTCCAAAAACATTCAGTACTTC. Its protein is CASSLIGGYSKNIQYF.

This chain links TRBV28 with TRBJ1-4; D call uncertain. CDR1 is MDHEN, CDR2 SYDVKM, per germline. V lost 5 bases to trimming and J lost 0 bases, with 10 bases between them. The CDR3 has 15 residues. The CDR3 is CASSVTLATNEKLFF. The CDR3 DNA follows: TGTGCCAGCAGTGTTACACTTGCAACTAATGAAAAACTGTTTTTT.

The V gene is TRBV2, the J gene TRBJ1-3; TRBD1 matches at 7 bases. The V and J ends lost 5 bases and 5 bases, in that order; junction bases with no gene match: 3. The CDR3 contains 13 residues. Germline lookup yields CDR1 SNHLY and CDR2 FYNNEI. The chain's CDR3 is CASSPQGRNTIYF. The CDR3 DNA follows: TGTGCCAGCAGTCCACAGGGGAGAAACACCATATATTTT.

CDR3 protein: CASSLAGQGGLGQYF. The CDR3 DNA follows: TGTGCCAGCAGCTTAGCAGGCCAGGGAGGTCTTGGGCAGTACTTC. The V call is TRBV7-2, the J call TRBJ2-7; a weak D match, TRBD2 (6 bases). Looked up from germline, CDR1 is SGHTA and CDR2 is FQGNSA. With 0 bases removed from V and 9 bases from J, the gap between germline ends came to 18 bases. The CDR3 totals 15 residues.

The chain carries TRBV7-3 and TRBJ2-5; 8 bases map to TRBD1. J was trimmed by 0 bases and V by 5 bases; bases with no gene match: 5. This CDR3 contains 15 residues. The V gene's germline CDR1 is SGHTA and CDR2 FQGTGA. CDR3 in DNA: TGTGCCAGCAGCGCACAGGGGGGAAACCAAGAGACCCAGTACTTC. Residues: CASSAQGGNQETQYF.

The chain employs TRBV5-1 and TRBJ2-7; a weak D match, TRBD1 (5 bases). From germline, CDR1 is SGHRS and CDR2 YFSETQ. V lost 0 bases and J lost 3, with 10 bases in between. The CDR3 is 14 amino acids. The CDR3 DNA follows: TGCGCCAGCAGCTTGGGACCGGACATCTACGAGCAGTACGTC. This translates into CASSLGPDIYEQYV.

This chain's CDR3 is CASSEGGLVTYEQYF. The CDR3 DNA reads TGTGCCAGCAGCGAGGGGGGACTAGTGACCTACGAGCAGTACTTC. This chain connects TRBV9 to TRBJ2-7, with 8 bases lining up with TRBD2. This CDR3 contains 15 residues. Germline V gene data show CDR1 as SGDLS and CDR2 as YYNGEE. V trimming: 3 bases; J trimming: 2 bases; junction bases outside the gene matches: 7.

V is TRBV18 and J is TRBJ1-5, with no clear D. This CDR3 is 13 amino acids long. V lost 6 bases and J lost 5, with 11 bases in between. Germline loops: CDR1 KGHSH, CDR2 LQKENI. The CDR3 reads CASSPYVDQPQHF. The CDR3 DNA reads TGTGCCAGCTCTCCTTACGTCGATCAGCCCCAGCATTTT.

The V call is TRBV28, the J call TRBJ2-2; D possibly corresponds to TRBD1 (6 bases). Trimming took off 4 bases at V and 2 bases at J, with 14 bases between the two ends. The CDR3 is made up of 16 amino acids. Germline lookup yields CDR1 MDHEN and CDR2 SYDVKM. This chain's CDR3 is CASSSPGTTNTGELFF. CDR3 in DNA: TGTGCCAGCAGTTCCCCCGGGACAACAAACACCGGGGAGCTGTTTTTT.

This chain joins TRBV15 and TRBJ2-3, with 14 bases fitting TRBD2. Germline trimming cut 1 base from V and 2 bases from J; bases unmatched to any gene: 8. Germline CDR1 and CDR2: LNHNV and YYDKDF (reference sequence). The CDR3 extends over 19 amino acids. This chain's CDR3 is CATSRGMGLAGVDTDTQYF. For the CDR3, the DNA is TGTGCCACCAGCAGAGGAATGGGACTAGCGGGGGTAGACACAGATACGCAGTATTTT.

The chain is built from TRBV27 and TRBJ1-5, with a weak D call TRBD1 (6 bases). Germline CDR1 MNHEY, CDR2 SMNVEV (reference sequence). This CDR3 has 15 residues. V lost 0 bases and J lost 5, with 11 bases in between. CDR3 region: CASSLSMRGDQPQHF. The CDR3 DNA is TGTGCCAGCAGTTTATCGATGAGGGGGGATCAGCCCCAGCATTTT.

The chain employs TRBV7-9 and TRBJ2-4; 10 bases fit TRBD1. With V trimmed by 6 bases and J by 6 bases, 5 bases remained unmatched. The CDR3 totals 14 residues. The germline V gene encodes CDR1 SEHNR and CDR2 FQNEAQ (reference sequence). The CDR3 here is CASSSGQGGNIQYF. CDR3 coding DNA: TGTGCCAGCAGTTCCGGACAGGGGGGAAACATTCAGTACTTC.

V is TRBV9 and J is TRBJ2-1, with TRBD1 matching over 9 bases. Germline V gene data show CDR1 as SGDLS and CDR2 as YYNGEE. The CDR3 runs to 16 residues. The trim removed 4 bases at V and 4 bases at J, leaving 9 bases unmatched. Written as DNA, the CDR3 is TGTGCCAGCAGCCCACTTGTGGGGACAGGGTACAATGAGCAGTTCTTC. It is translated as CASSPLVGTGYNEQFF.

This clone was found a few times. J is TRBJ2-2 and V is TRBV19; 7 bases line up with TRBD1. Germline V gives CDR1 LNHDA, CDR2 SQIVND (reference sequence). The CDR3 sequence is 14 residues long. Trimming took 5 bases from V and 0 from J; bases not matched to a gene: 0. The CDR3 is CASSGQANTGELFF. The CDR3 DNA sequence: TGTGCCAGTAGTGGACAGGCGAACACCGGGGAGCTGTTTTTT.

The CDR3 nucleotides read TGCAGCGTCCTGGCGGGTGCAGGGGGCACCTACAATGAGCAGTTCTTC. Its protein product is CSVLAGAGGTYNEQFF. The chain links TRBV29-1 to TRBJ2-1; 8 positions agree with TRBD1. V was pared by 6 bases and J by 2 bases, with 12 bases of the junction left unmatched. Germline CDR1 SQVTM, CDR2 ANQGSEA. The CDR3 sequence is 16 residues long.

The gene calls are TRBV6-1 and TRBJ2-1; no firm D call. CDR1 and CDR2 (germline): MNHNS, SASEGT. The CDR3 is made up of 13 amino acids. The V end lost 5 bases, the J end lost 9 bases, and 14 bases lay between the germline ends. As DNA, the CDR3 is TGTGCCAGCAGTCCCCCACCCTGGGTTGAGCAGTTCTTC. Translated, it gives CASSPPPWVEQFF.

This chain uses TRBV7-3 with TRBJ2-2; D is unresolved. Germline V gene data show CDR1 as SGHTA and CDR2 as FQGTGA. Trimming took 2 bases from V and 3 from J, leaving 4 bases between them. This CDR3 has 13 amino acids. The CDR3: CASSLGYTGELFF. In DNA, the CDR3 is TGTGCCAGCAGCTTAGGGTACACCGGGGAGCTGTTTTTT.

CDR3 sequence: CASSLNPNGYTEAFF. The CDR3 DNA sequence: TGTGCCAGCAGTTTAAACCCAAATGGGTACACTGAAGCTTTCTTT. The chain is built from TRBV27 and TRBJ1-1, with unresolved D. This CDR3 has 15 residues. The germline V gene encodes CDR1 MNHEY and CDR2 SMNVEV (reference sequence). Trimming removed 2 bases at V and 3 bases at J, with 13 bases between.

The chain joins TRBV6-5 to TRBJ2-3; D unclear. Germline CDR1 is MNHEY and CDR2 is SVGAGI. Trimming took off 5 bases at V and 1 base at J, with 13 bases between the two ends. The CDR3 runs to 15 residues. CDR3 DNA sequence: TGTGCCAGCAGTCTTTTCTCGGACGGCACAGATACGCAGTATTTT. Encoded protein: CASSLFSDGTDTQYF.

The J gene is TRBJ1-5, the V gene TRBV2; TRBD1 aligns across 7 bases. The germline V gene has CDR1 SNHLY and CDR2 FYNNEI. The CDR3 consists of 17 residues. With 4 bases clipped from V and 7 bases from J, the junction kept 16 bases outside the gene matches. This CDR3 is CASSGEAQGSSGQPQHF. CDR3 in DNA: TGTGCCAGCAGTGGGGAGGCACAGGGGAGCTCAGGCCAGCCCCAGCATTTT.

The CDR3 DNA is TGTGCCAGCAGCCGGGACGGCCTCAAAGGGACCGGGGAGCTGTTTTTT. It yields the protein CASSRDGLKGTGELFF. The V and J genes are TRBV5-4 and TRBJ2-2; the D gene could be TRBD1 or TRBD2 (5 bases each). CDR3 size: 16 residues. V was clipped by 4 bases and J by 5 bases, with 18 bases between them. Looked up from germline, CDR1 is SGHNT and CDR2 is YYREEE (reference sequence).

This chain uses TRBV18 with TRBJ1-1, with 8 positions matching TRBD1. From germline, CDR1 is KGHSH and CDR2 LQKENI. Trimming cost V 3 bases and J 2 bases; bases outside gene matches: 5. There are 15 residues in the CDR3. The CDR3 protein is CASSPLQGANTEAFF. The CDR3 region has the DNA TGTGCCAGCTCACCCTTGCAGGGGGCAAACACTGAAGCTTTCTTT. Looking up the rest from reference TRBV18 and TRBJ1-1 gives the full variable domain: NAGVMQNPRHLVRRRGQEARLRCSPMKGHSHVYWYRQLPEEGLKFMVYLQKENIIDESGMPKERFSAEFPKEGPSILRIQQVVRGDSAAYFCASSPLQGANTEAFFGQGTRLTVV.

The CDR3 reads CASSVGLAGYNEQFF. The DNA of the CDR3 is TGTGCCAGCAGCGTAGGCCTAGCGGGCTACAATGAGCAGTTCTTC. V gene TRBV9 combines with J gene TRBJ2-1; 8 positions agree with TRBD2. Germline V gives CDR1 SGDLS, CDR2 YYNGEE. The V and J ends lost 0 bases and 3 bases, in that order; junction bases with no gene match: 2. The CDR3 loop spans 15 amino acids.